These 11 T cell receptor beta chains were all obtained from the same sample, sequenced in a study of blood T cells in healthy people across ages. A second PCR, run for about 7 to 11 cycles, used a sample-barcoded 5' primer plus a J-beta primer mix. TCRdb processed the 5' RACE reads anew with MiXCR; each CDR3 protein has one entry. The repertoire holds around 1,600,000 distinct CDR3 sequences, with around 40% as singletons. Sequencing input: blood. The source is a woman between 18 and 29 years old in good health.

The V gene is TRBV20-1, the J gene TRBJ1-5; 7 nucleotides align to TRBD1. V was clipped by 1 base and J by 4 bases; unmatched bases: 7. Per the germline V gene, CDR1 is DFQATT and CDR2 is SNEGSKA (reference sequence). CDR3 length equals 15 residues. The CDR3: CSARVADRYNQPQHF. Here the CDR3 DNA reads TGCAGTGCTAGAGTTGCGGACAGGTATAATCAGCCCCAGCATTTT.

This chain links TRBV4-1 with TRBJ2-4; 13 positions match TRBD2. TRBJ2-7 matches the DNA end more closely, so the J call is doubtful. This CDR3 region has 16 residues. Germline CDR1 and CDR2: MGHRA and YSYEKL. The DNA of the CDR3 is TGCGCCAGCAGCCGTCAACTAGCGGGAGGGGTCTACGAGCAGTACTTC. Residues: CASSRQLAGGVYEQYF.

This clonotype was seen a handful of times. This chain uses TRBV28 with TRBJ1-5; D unresolved. The CDR3 is 15 amino acids. Germline-derived CDR1 and CDR2 are MDHEN and SYDVKM. The V end was cut by 0 bases, the J end by 0 bases, with 6 bases between. The CDR3 spells CASSLWAHSNQPQHF. CDR3 nucleotides: TGTGCCAGCAGTTTATGGGCCCATAGCAATCAGCCCCAGCATTTT.

This clonotype was seen more than once but under ten times. The chain combines TRBV2 with TRBJ2-7; 9 bases are a match to TRBD2. This CDR3 comprises 13 residues. The ends lost 8 bases at V and 2 bases at J; junction bases unmatched: 4. The germline CDR1 and CDR2 sequences are SNHLY and FYNNEI. DNA for the CDR3: TGTGCCAGCGGTAGCGGGGGAGCCTACGAGCAGTACTTC. The encoded protein is CASGSGGAYEQYF.

The chain has TRBV12-3 or TRBV12-4 and TRBJ2-7; possible D gene TRBD1, 5 bases. The CDR3 is made up of 16 amino acids. Trimming removed 2 bases from V and 7 bases from J, with 21 bases in between. The CDR3 spells CASSLNPTGALNEQYF. The CDR3, as DNA: TGTGCCAGCAGTTTAAACCCCACAGGAGCCCTGAATGAGCAGTACTTC.

This clonotype was found once. The V gene is TRBV10-3, the J gene TRBJ2-5; perhaps TRBD2 as D (5 bases). The J call may be incorrect, as the DNA end agrees better with TRBJ2-4. Germline V gives CDR1 ENHRY, CDR2 SYGVKD. The CDR3 has 16 residues. CDR3 in DNA: TGTGCCATCAGTGAGACCAAGAGCGGTGTTGGGGACATTCAGTACTTC. This encodes CAISETKSGVGDIQYF.

The chain combines TRBV5-1 with TRBJ2-3; 11 nucleotides agree with TRBD2. The CDR3 is 14 amino acids. V trimming: 5 bases; J trimming: 5 bases; junction bases outside the gene matches: 4. The germline V gene encodes CDR1 SGHRS and CDR2 YFSETQ. CDR3 nucleotide sequence: TGCGCCAGCAGATCCGGGACTAGCGGAGATACGCAGTATTTT. It translates to CASRSGTSGDTQYF.

A few counts support this clonotype. This chain joins TRBV7-2 and TRBJ2-4; D gene uncertain. CDR1 and CDR2 from the germline V gene are SGHTA and FQGNSA. The CDR3 sequence is 14 residues long. With 2 bases removed from V and 5 bases from J, the gap between germline ends came to 10 bases. CDR3 coding DNA: TGTGCCAGCAGCTTAAATAGGGCGCAAAACATTCAGTACTTC. Protein product: CASSLNRAQNIQYF.

A few counts support this clonotype. This chain links TRBV20-1 with TRBJ1-2; no clear D gene. V was pared by 1 base and J by 1 base, with 13 bases between. From germline, CDR1 is DFQATT and CDR2 SNEGSKA (reference sequence). This CDR3 region has 15 residues. The CDR3 nucleotides are TGCAGTGCTAGAGGAGGCAGAACATATAACTATGGCTACACCTTC. This encodes CSARGGRTYNYGYTF.

This sequence joins TRBV25-1 and TRBJ2-7; 7 bases map to TRBD2. The CDR3 runs 16 residues. The ends lost 0 bases at V and 7 bases at J; junction bases unmatched: 12. Per germline, CDR1 MGHDK and CDR2 SYGVNS. The CDR3 sequence: CASSEYPSGDNNEQYF. The CDR3 DNA follows: TGTGCCAGCAGTGAATATCCTAGCGGAGATAACAATGAGCAGTACTTC.

There are a few counts of this clonotype. The CDR3 DNA is TGCAGCGTTGGACGGTCGCTATCCTACGAGCAGTACTTC. Its protein is CSVGRSLSYEQYF. The rearrangement uses TRBV29-1 and TRBJ2-7; D is unclear. In germline, CDR1 is SQVTM, CDR2 ANQGSEA. Trimming removed 4 bases from V and 1 base from J, with 11 bases in between. The CDR3 has 13 amino acids.